This T cell receptor (beta chain) was documented in a study of beta chain features in type 1 diabetes. Turning to the study itself: There was similarity between patients and healthy donors in age, gender and cell yields. Investigators examined 107,917,701 sorted cells across all samples.

Overall study findings and caveats: When Type 1 diabetes patients were examined, their TCRB CDR3s proved moderately but significantly shorter in all four CD4+ subsets. Equally in patients and controls, PCR might preferentially amplify shorter templates.

What was sequenced were expressed TCRB transcripts, since all of the isolated RNA had been reverse transcribed. Data came from immunoSEQ multiplex PCR; TCRdb stores just in-frame clones and leaves some out. The table includes approximately 130,000 clones, 17% detected once. The CDR3 covers 15 residues. CDR1 is SNHLY, CDR2 FYNNEI, per germline. J was trimmed by 2 bases and V by 3 bases; bases with no gene match: 0. Concerning this clone itself: Its antigen is as yet unknown.

The sequence was obtained from a man in his late teens or twenties with type 1 diabetes. V gene TRBV2 combines with J gene TRBJ2-6; 8 bases map to TRBD2. The specimen was central memory CD4+ T cells from blood. CDR3 sequence: CASSEGLAGANVLTF. The CDR3 coding sequence is TGTGCCAGCAGTGAGGGACTAGCTGGGGCCAACGTCCTGACTTTC.